The T cell receptor (beta chain) described here comes from a study of neurological immune-mediated disorders. This clonotype was seen ten or more times. What it binds is unknown. Each CDR3 protein gets one entry after TCRdb re-called the 5' RACE reads with MiXCR. Altogether about 46,000 distinct CDR3 sequences are present, about 2% being singletons, with the ten largest covering 2.2%. The junction had 6 bases not matched to a gene; V was cut back by 5 bases and J by 5 bases. This CDR3 is built from 14 residues. From germline, CDR1 is SEHNR and CDR2 FQNEAQ (reference sequence). The study, taken as a whole, reports: Phylogenetic grouping assigned the repertoires of 18 of 34 multiple sclerosis patients to a single related-CDR3 cluster, which may represent a signature. Neither clinical nor MRI features were associated with the multiple sclerosis repertoire cluster.

This clonotype was sampled from a woman aged 40 to 49 with multiple sclerosis. V usage is TRBV7-9 and J usage is TRBJ1-5; 7 bases fit TRBD1. Sequenced material: PBMCs. CDR3 residues: CASSLQGRDQPQHF. The CDR3 nucleotides are TGTGCCAGCAGCCTACAGGGGAGGGATCAGCCCCAGCATTTT.